The TCR beta chain described here comes from a study of blood T cell repertoires in COVID-19. The age range of participants was about 18 to 95 years, with residence in about 25 US areas. Recovered status in Cohort 3 required two negative PCRs, clearance, or symptom resolution. The CDR3 runs to 15 residues. CDR1 is LNHDA, CDR2 SQIVND, per germline (reference sequence). Trimming cost V 3 bases and J 7 bases; bases outside gene matches: 7. Only in-frame clones appear in the TCRdb table, and some are missing; sequencing was by immunoSEQ multiplex PCR. The sample lists about 130,000 clones; approximately 80% were seen once.

This TCR was sampled from a man aged 45-65 years who had recovered from COVID-19. The chain recombines TRBV19 with TRBJ2-2; TRBD1 matches 8 bases. Sequenced input: PBMCs or T cells enriched from blood (not recorded which). CDR3 amino acids: CASSMPGGLSGELFF. As DNA, the CDR3 is TGTGCCAGTAGTATGCCAGGGGGCTTGAGCGGGGAGCTGTTTTTT. Together with reference TRBV19 and TRBJ2-2, the CDR3 gives the full variable domain: DGGITQSPKYLFRKEGQNVTLSCEQNLNHDAMYWYRQDPGQGLRLIYYSQIVNDFQKGDIAEGYSVSREKKESFPLTVTSAQKNPTAFYLCASSMPGGLSGELFFGEGSRLTVL.